A selection of T cell receptor beta chains follows, all from one sample in a study of human T cells and chemical hapten exposure. TCRdb analysed the RACE reads with MiXCR anew, one entry per CDR3 protein. Of 40,000 to 50,000 distinct CDR3 sequences listed, under 15% are singletons. Sequenced here: whole blood, sampled in connection with sensitization to the hapten diphenylcyclopropenone (DPC). Source of these receptors: a woman in her twenties or thirties with alopecia areata. Some clones in this sample may be carry-over from other donors' samples. CDR3s include the opening cysteine and the closing phenylalanine or tryptophan. A D gene is named only where the DNA matches it firmly. Clone size is shown for a subset of rows, as once, few, many or a class of expanded clone.

length | D | size | J | V | CDR3 | DNA
15 | TRBD2 | NA | TRBJ2-1 | TRBV7-2 | CASSFGGLPYNEQFF | TGTGCCAGCAGCTTTGGGGGACTACCTTACAATGAGCAGTTCTTC
15 | NA | many | TRBJ2-7 | TRBV7-8 | CASSRHLTLPYEQYF | TGTGCCAGCAGCCGACACCTTACCCTCCCCTACGAGCAGTACTTC
11 | NA | few | TRBJ1-1 | TRBV28 | CASRSPWGAFF | TGTGCCAGCAGGTCGCCGTGGGGAGCTTTCTTT
18 | NA | few | TRBJ2-6 | TRBV12-3/TRBV12-4 | CASSLASQGISGANVLTF | TGTGCCAGCAGTTTAGCCTCCCAGGGAATCTCTGGGGCCAACGTCCTGACTTTC
17 | NA | many | TRBJ2-6 | TRBV6-2/TRBV6-3 | CASSRIYIRSGANVLTF | TGTGCCAGCTCCAGAATCTACATACGTTCTGGGGCCAACGTCCTGACTTTC
15 | TRBD2 | few | TRBJ2-1 | TRBV28 | CASSSSGSSYNEQFF | TGTGCCAGCAGTTCGAGCGGGAGCTCCTACAATGAGCAGTTCTTC
10 | NA | NA | TRBJ2-3 | TRBV29-1 | CSVFTDTQYF | TGCAGCGTGTTTACAGATACGCAGTATTTT
14 | NA | many | TRBJ1-2 | TRBV27 | CASSLSRGKEGYTF | TGTGCCAGCAGTTTATCGAGGGGGAAGGAAGGCTACACCTTC
12 | NA | few | TRBJ2-5 | TRBV6-5 | CASSLSRAQVPF | TGTGCCAGCAGTCTATCCCGGGCCCAAGTTCCCTTC
15 | TRBD2 | NA | TRBJ2-7 | TRBV4-3 | CASSQGLAVSYEQYF | TGCGCCAGCAGCCAAGGACTAGCGGTCTCCTACGAGCAGTACTTC
14 | NA | few | TRBJ1-5 | TRBV28 | CASSKAVPDQPQHF | TGTGCCAGCAGCAAGGCAGTCCCAGATCAGCCCCAGCATTTT
14 | NA | NA | TRBJ1-1 | TRBV28 | CASSLGQANTEAFF | TGTGCCAGCAGTTTAGGCCAGGCGAACACTGAAGCTTTCTTT
10 | NA | NA | TRBJ2-5 | TRBV29-1 | CSVDEETQYF | TGCAGCGTCGACGAAGAGACCCAGTACTTC
15 | TRBD1 | many | TRBJ2-2 | TRBV30 | CAWSIGTGGIGELFF | TGTGCCTGGAGTATCGGGACAGGGGGGATCGGGGAGCTGTTTTTT
13 | TRBD1 | NA | TRBJ2-2 | TRBV6-6 | CASSLTGVGELFF | TGTGCCAGCAGTTTGACAGGGGTCGGGGAGCTGTTTTTT
15 | NA | many | TRBJ2-5 | TRBV11-2 | CASSSDLSGAGTQYF | TGTGCCAGCAGCTCCGACCTTAGCGGCGCGGGGACCCAGTACTTC
15 | TRBD1 | NA | TRBJ1-1 | TRBV7-9 | CVSSWTGQGGTEAFF | TGTGTCAGCAGCTGGACCGGACAGGGAGGGACTGAAGCTTTCTTT
13 | TRBD2 | few | TRBJ2-7 | TRBV6-2/TRBV6-3 | CASRSGSPYEQYF | TGTGCCAGCAGGAGCGGGAGTCCCTACGAGCAGTACTTC
13 | NA | many | TRBJ2-2 | TRBV20-1 | CSARRPNTGELFF | TGCAGTGCTAGACGACCGAACACCGGGGAGCTGTTTTTT
15 | TRBD1 | many | TRBJ2-1 | TRBV6-2/TRBV6-3 | CASSLDRGGYNEQFF | TGTGCCAGCAGTTTGGACAGGGGGGGTTACAATGAGCAGTTCTTC
15 | NA | NA | TRBJ2-2 | TRBV9 | CASSVRERNTGELFF | TGTGCCAGCAGCGTCCGGGAAAGGAACACCGGGGAGCTGTTTTTT
14 | NA | NA | TRBJ2-7 | TRBV5-6 | CASGLGTQIYEQYF | TGTGCCAGCGGTTTGGGGACTCAGATCTACGAGCAGTACTTC
15 | NA | NA | TRBJ2-7 | TRBV28 | CASSFGGQYLYEQYF | TGTGCCAGCAGTTTCGGGGGGCAGTACCTCTACGAGCAGTACTTC
12 | NA | NA | TRBJ2-7 | TRBV11-1 | CGSGGRAYEQYF | TGTGGCAGCGGAGGTCGGGCGTACGAGCAGTACTTC
18 | TRBD1 | NA | TRBJ1-4 | TRBV3-1 | CASSQDPRKTGYFEKLFF | TGTGCCAGCAGCCAAGATCCAAGAAAGACAGGGTATTTTGAAAAACTGTTTTTT
11 | NA | NA | TRBJ1-1 | TRBV11-1 | CASSRRTEAFF | TGTGCCAGCAGCCGGAGGACTGAAGCTTTCTTT
13 | NA | NA | TRBJ1-2 | TRBV11-2 | CASSLEPAYGYTF | TGTGCCAGCAGCTTAGAGCCAGCCTATGGCTACACCTTC
14 | TRBD1 | many | TRBJ2-2 | TRBV7-3 | CASSFQGDPGELFF | TGTGCCAGCAGCTTCCAGGGGGACCCCGGGGAGCTGTTTTTT
14 | NA | few | TRBJ2-3 | TRBV29-1 | CSVAVTGYGDTQYF | TGCAGCGTTGCTGTAACAGGGTACGGGGATACGCAGTATTTT
15 | NA | many | TRBJ1-5 | TRBV6-6 | CASRTLSGEGQPQHF | TGTGCCAGCAGAACCCTCTCGGGGGAGGGTCAGCCCCAGCATTTT
12 | NA | medium-sized | TRBJ1-5 | TRBV2 | CASSRLVQPQHF | TGTGCCAGCAGCCGCCTTGTCCAGCCCCAGCATTTT
13 | NA | few | TRBJ2-1 | TRBV7-9 | CASSFPGYNEQFF | TGTGCCAGCAGCTTTCCCGGATACAATGAGCAGTTCTTC
13 | NA | many | TRBJ1-1 | TRBV7-3 | CASSSPDSGKAFF | TGTGCCAGCAGCTCCCCGGACAGCGGGAAAGCTTTCTTT
13 | NA | many | TRBJ1-2 | TRBV5-4 | CASSLAPGYGYTF | TGTGCCAGCAGCTTGGCCCCCGGATATGGCTACACCTTC
16 | NA | few | TRBJ2-7 | TRBV19 | CASSALGTTSSYEQYF | TGTGCCAGTAGTGCGCTAGGGACCACCTCTTCCTACGAGCAGTACTTC
14 | NA | many | TRBJ1-4 | TRBV7-9 | CASSLGAGGEKLFF | TGTGCCAGCAGCTTAGGAGCAGGAGGTGAAAAACTGTTTTTT
15 | NA | many | TRBJ1-1 | TRBV28 | CASSLRTDFDTEAFF | TGTGCCAGCAGCCTGAGGACAGACTTCGACACTGAAGCTTTCTTT
12 | NA | many | TRBJ2-7 | TRBV2 | CASTAQVYEQYF | TGTGCCAGCACTGCCCAGGTGTACGAGCAGTACTTC
16 | TRBD2 | NA | TRBJ2-1 | TRBV4-3 | CASSKRTSGTYNEQFF | TGCGCCAGCAGCAAACGGACTAGCGGCACCTACAATGAGCAGTTCTTC
11 | NA | many | TRBJ2-5 | TRBV20-1 | CSAWLKETQYF | TGCAGTGCTTGGTTAAAAGAGACCCAGTACTTC
16 | NA | NA | TRBJ2-5 | TRBV5-5 | CASFGVSRALGETQYF | TGTGCCAGCTTTGGGGTCTCAAGGGCCCTTGGGGAGACCCAGTACTTC
18 | TRBD2 | many | TRBJ2-7 | TRBV10-2 | CASSEMGGLAGSSYEQYF | TGCGCCAGCAGTGAGATGGGGGGACTAGCGGGTAGCTCCTACGAGCAGTACTTC
11 | NA | NA | TRBJ2-7 | TRBV28 | CASSLWGEQYF | TGTGCCAGCAGTTTATGGGGGGAGCAGTACTTC
19 | TRBD2 | NA | TRBJ2-2 | TRBV5-1 | CASSSRTSGRALATGELFF | TGCGCCAGCAGCTCTCGGACTAGCGGGAGGGCCCTCGCCACCGGGGAGCTGTTTTTT
14 | TRBD2 | many | TRBJ2-5 | TRBV12-5 | CASGRSGLEETQYF | TGTGCTAGTGGCCGTTCGGGACTAGAAGAGACCCAGTACTTC
17 | TRBD2 | few | TRBJ2-1 | TRBV9 | CASSATGTSGRGSEQFF | TGTGCCAGCAGCGCGACCGGGACTAGCGGGAGAGGGAGTGAGCAGTTCTTC
13 | NA | NA | TRBJ2-4 | TRBV6-1 | CASSVLAKNFQYF | TGTGCCAGCAGTGTTCTAGCCAAAAACTTTCAGTACTTC
13 | NA | few | TRBJ2-5 | TRBV11-3 | CASSRGQLETQYF | TGTGCCAGCAGCCGCGGACAGCTAGAGACCCAGTACTTC
15 | TRBD1 | NA | TRBJ1-1 | TRBV7-3 | CASSLYHRGHTEAFF | TGTGCCAGCAGCTTATATCACAGGGGTCACACTGAAGCTTTCTTT
16 | NA | NA | TRBJ1-2 | TRBV4-3 | CASSQELLDDPDGYTF | TGCGCCAGCAGCCAGGAATTGCTGGATGATCCCGATGGCTACACCTTC
15 | TRBD2 | many | TRBJ2-4 | TRBV7-2 | CASSLNIAGVNIQYF | TGTGCCAGCAGCTTAAATATAGCGGGTGTGAACATTCAGTACTTC